This T cell receptor beta chain appears in the sequencing data of a study of technical replicates of blood from a few donors. Sequenced by immunoSEQ multiplex PCR; TCRdb stores in-frame clones only, minus some. Found here are 79,000 or so clones, roughly 96% of them singletons; the top ten hold approximately 0.3%. The germline V and J ends were trimmed by 4 bases and 6 bases, with 9 bases remaining between them. This CDR3 comprises 11 residues. Looked up from germline, CDR1 is GTSNPN and CDR2 is SVGIG (reference sequence). This clone was counted a few times. Sequenced: T cells isolated from PBMCs. The chain employs TRBV30 and TRBJ1-1; no reliable D call. The origin of this receptor is a human donor in good health. The CDR3 loop reads CAWTIRAEAFF. DNA for the CDR3: TGTGCCTGGACCATCCGGGCTGAAGCTTTCTTT.